Below are 30 T cell receptor beta chains sequenced from a single sample in a study of blood T cells in healthy people across ages (dated by TCRdb to the mid-2010s). The library was built by means of 5' RACE. Sequencing took place on an Illumina HiSeq 2500. A second PCR of 7 to 11 cycles was run with a J-beta primer mix and a sample-barcoded 5' primer. In TCRdb, the public reads were trimmed at Q25 with fastp and aligned with MiXCR, with productive beta chains retained. Records with the same CDR3 protein are collapsed into one entry carrying the most frequent genes and DNA. Counted in this sample were about 750,000 distinct CDR3 sequences; approximately 53% of them appeared once. Of the sample, about 38% is held by the ten largest clones. What was sequenced was blood. These receptors were collected from a man older than 75 in good health.

In DNA, the CDR3 is TGCGCCAGCAGCTTGGCGGTAGGGCTAGCGGACCCGGGATATGAGCAGTTCTTC. It codes for CASSLAVGLADPGYEQFF. The genes are TRBV5-1 and TRBJ2-1; TRBD2 agrees at 7 bases. The V and J ends lost 0 bases and 8 bases, in that order; junction bases with no gene match: 17. Germline lookup yields CDR1 SGHRS and CDR2 YFSETQ. The CDR3 is made up of 18 amino acids.

The chain carries TRBV6-2 or TRBV6-3 and TRBJ2-4; D may match TRBD1 or TRBD2 (6 bases each). Germline V lookup: CDR1 MNHEY, CDR2 SVGEGT. V shed 0 bases and J shed 15 bases, with 18 bases lying between them. This CDR3 contains 14 residues. CDR3 residues: CASSYSETRGRLYF. In DNA form, the CDR3 reads TGTGCCAGCAGTTACTCAGAGACAAGGGGGAGGTTGTACTTC.

The chain links TRBV28 to TRBJ2-7; 13 bases are a match to TRBD2. V shed 6 bases, J shed 4 bases, and the junction held 12 bases outside the gene matches. Germline CDR1 and CDR2: MDHEN and SYDVKM. The CDR3 sequence is 17 residues long. The CDR3 spells CASSLGLAGVPSYEQYF. As DNA, the CDR3 is TGTGCCAGCAGCCTCGGACTAGCGGGAGTCCCTTCGTACGAGCAGTACTTC.

This sequence joins TRBV5-1 and TRBJ2-7; 8 nucleotides agree with TRBD2. Losses at the gene ends were 5 bases for V and 3 bases for J; bases not matched to a gene: 10. The CDR3 is 15 amino acids. Germline assignment: CDR1 SGHRS and CDR2 YFSETQ. The CDR3 region is CASRTTSGNIYEQYF. In nucleotides, the CDR3 is TGCGCCAGCAGGACCACTAGCGGCAACATCTACGAGCAGTACTTC.

This clonotype was seen a handful of times. The rearrangement uses TRBV5-1 and TRBJ2-3; TRBD2 matches 8 bases. The V gene's germline CDR1 is SGHRS and CDR2 YFSETQ. J was trimmed by 14 bases and V by 3 bases; bases with no gene match: 20. This CDR3 region has 16 residues. The CDR3 nucleotides are TGCGCCAGCAGCTCCCCGACAGGACTAGCTCACAGATACGCGTATTTT. Protein: CASSSPTGLAHRYAYF. Full variable domain (outside the CDR3, taken from reference TRBV5-1 and TRBJ2-3): KAGVTQTPRYLIKTRGQQVTLSCSPISGHRSVSWYQQTPGQGLQFLFEYFSETQRNKGNFPGRFSGRQFSNSRSEMNVSTLELGDSALYLCASSSPTGLAHRYAYFGPGTRLTVL.

This chain links TRBV6-5 with TRBJ2-4; D might be TRBD1 (6 bases). The J call may be in error: the DNA end matches TRBJ2-7 better. This CDR3 comprises 15 residues. Germline loops: CDR1 MNHEY, CDR2 SVGAGI. The CDR3 bases are TGTGCCAGCACTAGTACCGGGACACCCTTCGACGAGCAGTACTTC. Protein sequence: CASTSTGTPFDEQYF.

This clonotype was recorded once. The rearrangement uses TRBV2 and TRBJ1-2; TRBD1 agrees at 7 bases. The CDR3 runs 15 residues. The germline V gene encodes CDR1 SNHLY and CDR2 FYNNEI. Losses at the gene ends were 3 bases for V and 4 bases for J; bases not matched to a gene: 8. In nucleotides, the CDR3 is TGTGCCAGCAGTGAGGAGGCAGGGGGTGCCTATGGCTACACCTTC. This codes for CASSEEAGGAYGYTF.

This clonotype occurred once. V is TRBV29-1 and J is TRBJ1-1; perhaps TRBD1 as D (6 bases). Trimming left V 1 base short and J 3 bases short, with 12 bases between. This CDR3 has 14 amino acids. CDR1 SQVTM and CDR2 ANQGSEA come from the germline V gene. This CDR3 is CSVEAQDRDTEAFF. Written as DNA, the CDR3 is TGCAGCGTTGAAGCCCAGGACAGAGACACTGAAGCTTTCTTT.

This sequence joins TRBV11-2 and TRBJ2-7, with D possibly TRBD2 on 6 matching bases. The end of the DNA aligns better with TRBJ2-5, so the J call may be wrong. The CDR3 extends over 16 amino acids. Germline CDR1 and CDR2: SGHAT and FQNNGV. As DNA, the CDR3 is TGTGCCAGCAGCCCTCGGGGAGGAGGTAGGTGGGAGACCCAGTACTTC. Protein product: CASSPRGGGRWETQYF.

Here the CDR3 DNA reads TGCAGTGCTAGGTCGTACGGACTAGCGGGACCCTACAATGAGCAGTTCTTC. This gives the protein CSARSYGLAGPYNEQFF. V usage is TRBV20-1 and J usage is TRBJ2-1; the match to TRBD2 covers 12 bases. Germline values: CDR1 DFQATT, CDR2 SNEGSKA (reference sequence). With V trimmed by 3 bases and J by 2 bases, 8 bases remained unmatched. This CDR3 spans 17 amino acids.

This chain links TRBV7-2 with TRBJ2-3, with TRBD2 identical over 10 bases. This CDR3 is 14 amino acids long. V lost 4 bases, J lost 6 bases, and 4 bases stayed unmatched. Germline values: CDR1 SGHTA, CDR2 FQGNSA. As DNA, the CDR3 is TGTGCCAGCAGCTGGAGCGGGAGGGTGGATACGCAGTATTTT. Amino acid sequence: CASSWSGRVDTQYF.

The chain carries TRBV3-1 and TRBJ2-5; tentatively, D is TRBD2 (6 bases). The germline V gene encodes CDR1 LGHDT and CDR2 YNNKEL (reference sequence). Trimming shortened V by 5 bases and J by 5 bases, and 15 bases separated the two germline ends. The CDR3 length is 14 residues. CDR3 bases: TGTGCCAGCAGCTCGCGGGCTAGCGAGGAGACCCAGTACTTC. It encodes CASSSRASEETQYF.

V is TRBV11-3 and J is TRBJ2-3; 11 bases match TRBD2. After removal of 2 bases from V and 14 bases from J, the junction contained 18 bases not matched to a gene. CDR1 and CDR2 (germline): SGHNT, YENEEA. This CDR3 has 17 amino acids. The CDR3 DNA is TGTGCCAGCAGCTTAACCGGGACTAGCGGCCAGCACAGATACGCGTATTTT. Encoded protein: CASSLTGTSGQHRYAYF. The full variable domain, in which reference TRBV11-3 and TRBJ2-3 provide the parts outside the CDR3, is EAGVVQSPRYKIIEKKQPVAFWCNPISGHNTLYWYLQNLGQGPELLIRYENEEAVDDSQLPKDRFSAERLKGVDSTLKIQPAELGDSAVYLCASSLTGTSGQHRYAYFGPGTRLTVL.

The chain combines TRBV2 with TRBJ2-5, with TRBD1 identical over 10 bases. There are 12 residues in the CDR3. Germline assignment: CDR1 SNHLY and CDR2 FYNNEI. The junction had 4 bases not matched to a gene; V was cut back by 11 bases and J by 4 bases. The CDR3 loop is CARRTGGETQYF. Written as DNA, the CDR3 is TGTGCCCGAAGGACAGGGGGAGAGACCCAGTACTTC.

This clonotype came up a few times. This rearrangement joins TRBV5-1 to TRBJ2-1, with 10 bases identical to TRBD1. With V trimmed by 9 bases and J by 4 bases, 10 bases remained unmatched. This CDR3 is 15 amino acids long. CDR1 is SGHRS and CDR2 is YFSETQ in the germline V gene. The CDR3 nucleotides are TGCGCCACCCAGCTGGGACAGGGGAATTACAATGAGCAGTTCTTC. Its translation: CATQLGQGNYNEQFF.

The CDR3 coding sequence is TGTGCCAGCAGCTTAGCTGGGTTAGCCTCCGGGACAGGGGAAAACATTCAGTACTTC. Encoded protein: CASSLAGLASGTGENIQYF. This rearrangement joins TRBV7-9 to TRBJ2-4; 10 nucleotides align to TRBD1. The CDR3 has 19 amino acids. Trimming at V came to 0 bases and at J to 5 bases, leaving 13 bases not matched to a gene. The germline gives CDR1 SEHNR, CDR2 FQNEAQ (reference sequence).

V gene TRBV5-1 combines with J gene TRBJ2-1; 7 bases agree with TRBD2. The tail of the sequence fits TRBJ2-7 better, so the J call may be wrong. This CDR3 spans 17 amino acids. Germline loops: CDR1 SGHRS, CDR2 YFSETQ. The CDR3 nucleotides read TGCGCCAGCAGCAAGAGACCGGCGGGAGACTCCTACAATGAGCAGTACTTC. Its translation: CASSKRPAGDSYNEQYF.

This clonotype was seen more than once but under ten times. This CDR3 is CASSLGSALRQETQYF. The CDR3 DNA reads as TGTGCCAGCAGTTTAGGTTCGGCACTGAGACAAGAGACCCAGTACTTC. This rearrangement joins TRBV27 to TRBJ2-4, with D unresolved. The DNA end is more similar to TRBJ2-5, so the J call may be wrong. This CDR3 has 16 residues. CDR1 is MNHEY and CDR2 is SMNVEV in the germline V gene (reference sequence).

The rearrangement uses TRBV5-1 and TRBJ1-2; 9 nucleotides match TRBD1. With V trimmed by 0 bases and J by 4 bases, 4 bases remained unmatched. This CDR3 is 15 amino acids long. Germline values: CDR1 SGHRS, CDR2 YFSETQ. This chain's CDR3 is CASSLEGQGFYGYTF. CDR3 nucleotides: TGCGCCAGCAGCTTGGAGGGACAGGGATTCTATGGCTACACCTTC.

This chain connects TRBV20-1 to TRBJ2-7; 9 nucleotides match TRBD1. The J call is doubtful: the DNA matches TRBJ2-5 better. The CDR3 runs to 14 residues. From germline, CDR1 is DFQATT and CDR2 SNEGSKA (reference sequence). The chain's CDR3 is CSARIADRGETQYF. The CDR3 DNA is TGCAGTGCTAGAATTGCGGACAGGGGAGAGACCCAGTACTTC.

Notes on this clonotype: Relative to the germline gene, one junction end is altered; a read error may explain this. This chain joins TRBV29-1 and TRBJ1-2; TRBD1 might be the D (6 bases). This CDR3 comprises 11 residues. Germline-derived CDR1 and CDR2 are SQVTM and ANQGSEA. The CDR3 DNA sequence: TGCAGCGGGATGGACAGCTATGACTACACCTTC. Protein: CSGMDSYDYTF.

The chain combines TRBV6-4 with TRBJ1-1, with D tentatively TRBD1 (6 bases). Trimming shortened V by 2 bases and J by 5 bases, and 9 bases separated the two germline ends. Germline V gives CDR1 MRHNA, CDR2 SNTAGT. The CDR3 runs 13 residues. In DNA form, the CDR3 reads TGTGCCAGCAGTGACGGGGGGGCAACTGAAGCTTTCTTT. Encoded protein: CASSDGGATEAFF.

The chain combines TRBV20-1 with TRBJ2-5, with D tentatively TRBD2 (5 bases). Trimming left V 3 bases short and J 3 bases short, with 5 bases between. The CDR3 runs to 11 residues. The germline V gene encodes CDR1 DFQATT and CDR2 SNEGSKA (reference sequence). For the CDR3, the DNA is TGCAGTGCTAGCGGGAAAGAGACCCAGTACTTC. It translates to CSASGKETQYF.

The gene calls are TRBV20-1 and TRBJ2-7; D remains ambiguous. V lost 0 bases to trimming and J lost 7 bases, with 7 bases between them. Germline V gene data show CDR1 as DFQATT and CDR2 as SNEGSKA (reference sequence). There are 11 residues in the CDR3. The CDR3 nucleotides read TGCAGTGCTAGAGATCCCCGAGAGCAGTACTTC. It is translated as CSARDPREQYF.

The chain couples TRBV20-1 to TRBJ1-5, with 12 positions matching TRBD1. J was trimmed by 3 bases and V by 0 bases; bases with no gene match: 12. The CDR3 is 19 amino acids. Germline assignment: CDR1 DFQATT and CDR2 SNEGSKA (reference sequence). The CDR3 DNA reads as TGCAGTGCTAGAGACCTTTCGGGACAGGGGGCGGGCTACAATCAGCCCCAGCATTTT. It translates to CSARDLSGQGAGYNQPQHF.

The chain recombines TRBV14 with TRBJ2-1; the match to TRBD1 covers 9 bases. The CDR3 is made up of 15 amino acids. In germline, CDR1 is SGHDN, CDR2 FVKESK. J was trimmed by 6 bases and V by 4 bases; bases with no gene match: 7. This chain's CDR3 is CASSPDATGGNEQFF. The CDR3 DNA reads as TGTGCCAGCAGCCCAGATGCGACAGGGGGCAATGAGCAGTTCTTC.

This clonotype was counted between two and nine times. The V and J genes are TRBV5-1 and TRBJ2-1; D unresolved. V was shortened by 4 bases and J by 9 bases, with 14 bases between the two germline ends. Looked up from germline, CDR1 is SGHRS and CDR2 is YFSETQ. The CDR3 spans 13 residues. CDR3 residues: CASSPRTESEQFF. Written as DNA, the CDR3 is TGCGCCAGCAGCCCACGAACAGAAAGTGAGCAGTTCTTC.

This clonotype was counted a single time. This chain joins TRBV3-1 and TRBJ1-4, with TRBD1 matching 7 bases. V lost 1 base to trimming and J lost 7 bases; unmatched junction nucleotides: 12. The CDR3 is 17 amino acids. CDR1 is LGHDT and CDR2 is YNNKEL in the germline V gene (reference sequence). The CDR3 loop is CASSQAIPGQQGEKLFF. Here the CDR3 DNA reads TGTGCCAGCAGCCAAGCGATTCCGGGACAGCAGGGTGAAAAACTGTTTTTT.

The CDR3 DNA is TGCAGTGCTTACCCTAGCGGAAACAATGAGCAGTTCTTC. Amino acids: CSAYPSGNNEQFF. This chain links TRBV20-1 with TRBJ2-1; 7 positions match TRBD2. This CDR3 has 13 residues. CDR1 and CDR2 (germline): DFQATT, SNEGSKA (reference sequence). Trimming cost V 5 bases and J 5 bases; bases outside gene matches: 6.

In this sample, this clonotype turned up many times. The chain uses TRBV9 and TRBJ1-2; the D gene is possibly TRBD1 (5 bases). The CDR3 extends over 14 amino acids. CDR1 is SGDLS, CDR2 YYNGEE, per germline. V gave up 4 bases and J gave up 3 bases, with 13 bases separating them. CDR3 sequence: CASSSRDGDYGYTF. CDR3 DNA sequence: TGTGCCAGCAGCTCTAGGGACGGAGACTATGGCTACACCTTC.